A single sample gave rise to the 23 T cell receptor beta chains below, sequenced in a study of identical twins (dated by TCRdb to 2016 to 2017). Library prep was done by 5' RACE. Sequenced using an Illumina HiSeq 2000. TCRdb reworked the public reads: Q25 trimming with fastp, MiXCR clone assembly, productive beta chains retained. Records with the same CDR3 protein are collapsed into one entry carrying the most frequent genes and DNA. This sample lists some 570,000 distinct CDR3 sequences; 20% to 25% were detected once. The ten top clones hold approximately 0.49% of the sample. These data also formed part of another study, on yellow fever vaccine responses in identical twins.

Sample: CD4+ T cells sorted from blood. The receptors were sampled from a woman under 30 in good health.

This clonotype was recorded many times. The rearrangement joins TRBV10-3 to TRBJ2-1, with 7 bases identical to TRBD2. J gave up 6 bases and V 4 bases, and 3 bases lay outside the gene matches. CDR3 length equals 13 residues. Germline CDR1 ENHRY, CDR2 SYGVKD. As DNA, the CDR3 is TGTGCCATCAGTGCGCCGGGGGGCAATGAGCAGTTCTTC. As protein: CAISAPGGNEQFF.

This clonotype has only a few counts. This sequence joins TRBV18 and TRBJ2-1; weak D call: TRBD2 (7 bases). Germline V gene lookup returns CDR1 KGHSH and CDR2 LQKENI. The V and J ends lost 3 bases and 3 bases respectively, with 18 bases between them. CDR3 length: 17 residues. The CDR3 protein is CASSPVGGHLSYNEQFF. CDR3 bases: TGTGCCAGCTCACCGGTCGGGGGGCACCTAAGCTACAATGAGCAGTTCTTC.

In its sample, this clonotype was seen a few times. The genes are TRBV7-1 and TRBJ2-1; 9 positions agree with TRBD2. TRBV7-1 is classed as an ORF, of uncertain function. The CDR3 extends over 21 amino acids. The V segment lost 2 bases and the J segment 0 bases; nucleotides outside the gene matches: 17. CDR3 DNA sequence: TGTGCCAGCAGCTCAATTTCCGGGACTAGCTCTTCCTGGAGCTCCTACAATGAGCAGTTCTTC. This codes for CASSSISGTSSSWSSYNEQFF.

A few counts support this clonotype. The chain is built from TRBV7-2 and TRBJ1-2; 8 nucleotides agree with TRBD1. CDR3 length equals 15 residues. With V trimmed by 6 bases and J by 6 bases, 12 bases remained unmatched. The germline V gene has CDR1 SGHTA and CDR2 FQGNSA. This chain's CDR3 is CASRSPGRGPDGYTF. CDR3 nucleotide sequence: TGTGCCAGCAGATCACCCGGCAGGGGGCCCGATGGCTACACCTTC.

This clonotype showed up just a few times. The gene calls are TRBV20-1 and TRBJ1-6; 7 bases fit TRBD1. CDR3 length equals 14 residues. From germline, CDR1 is DFQATT and CDR2 SNEGSKA (reference sequence). The junction had 8 bases not matched to a gene; V was cut back by 6 bases and J by 6 bases. CDR3 sequence reads: CSARGGQINSPLHF. CDR3 DNA sequence: TGCAGTGCCCGAGGGGGACAGATTAATTCACCCCTCCACTTT.

The V call is TRBV27, the J call TRBJ2-2; D is undetermined. CDR1 is MNHEY, CDR2 SMNVEV, per germline (reference sequence). V lost 5 bases, J lost 5 bases, and 6 bases lay in between. The CDR3 extends over 12 amino acids. The CDR3: CASSRWTGELFF. For the CDR3, the DNA is TGTGCCAGCAGTCGGTGGACCGGGGAGCTGTTTTTT.

This chain connects TRBV4-2 to TRBJ1-1; maybe TRBD1 (6 bases). The V end lost 4 bases, the J end lost 7 bases, and 16 bases lay between the germline ends. CDR1 is LGHNA and CDR2 is YNFKEQ in the germline V gene. The CDR3 contains 14 residues. CDR3 in amino acids: CASSPFTGNFEAFF. The CDR3 DNA is TGTGCCAGCAGCCCTTTCACAGGGAACTTTGAAGCTTTCTTT.

J is TRBJ2-2 and V is TRBV20-1; D is uncertain. CDR1 DFQATT and CDR2 SNEGSKA come from the germline V gene (reference sequence). The CDR3 consists of 13 residues. Trimming removed 7 bases from V and 5 bases from J, with 14 bases in between. The CDR3 nucleotides are TGCAGTGTCCTGTCCCTCTCTACCGGGGAGCTGTTTTTT. Its translation is CSVLSLSTGELFF.

The rearrangement joins TRBV12-3 or TRBV12-4 to TRBJ2-1; 9 bases are shared with TRBD2. The CDR3 sequence is 18 residues long. V dropped 5 bases and J dropped 5; count of bases not matched to a gene: 16. CDR3 nucleotide sequence: TGTGCCAGCAGTCCGATTTCCAAGACTAGCGGCCCACACAATGAGCAGTTCTTC. It is translated as CASSPISKTSGPHNEQFF.

This clonotype came up a few times. The gene calls are TRBV20-1 and TRBJ2-1; D uncertain. Germline lookup yields CDR1 DFQATT and CDR2 SNEGSKA (reference sequence). The CDR3 length is 13 residues. V lost 7 bases to trimming and J lost 4 bases, with 14 bases between them. CDR3 DNA: TGCAGTGTTACGGCTGCTCGTTACAATGAGCAGTTCTTC. Its translation is CSVTAARYNEQFF.

This clonotype has only a few counts. The V and J genes are TRBV3-1 and TRBJ2-1; possible D gene TRBD2, 6 bases. Germline V lookup: CDR1 LGHDT, CDR2 YNNKEL (reference sequence). V was cut by 0 bases and J by 0 bases, with 15 bases left in between. CDR3 length equals 18 residues. CDR3 loop: CASSQDGLALSSYNEQFF. The CDR3 DNA follows: TGTGCCAGCAGCCAAGATGGGCTAGCGCTTAGCTCCTACAATGAGCAGTTCTTC.

This clonotype was found a few times. The genes are TRBV6-2 or TRBV6-3 and TRBJ2-7; D is undetermined. The V gene's germline CDR1 is MNHEY and CDR2 SVGEGT. The CDR3 length is 15 residues. The V end was cut by 0 bases, the J end by 0 bases, with 9 bases between. The CDR3: CASSYSRQSSYEQYF. The CDR3, as DNA: TGTGCCAGCAGTTACTCACGGCAGAGCTCCTACGAGCAGTACTTC.

This clonotype was found once. The CDR3 DNA is TGTGCCACCAGTGATTTCGGTCAGGGCAATGAGCAGTTCTTC. This gives the protein CATSDFGQGNEQFF. The chain recombines TRBV24-1 with TRBJ2-1, with a tentative D call TRBD1 (5 bases). The germline gives CDR1 KGHDR, CDR2 SFDVKD. V was pared by 1 base and J by 6 bases, with 9 bases between. The CDR3 runs 14 residues.

V gene TRBV7-3 combines with J gene TRBJ2-5, with a weak D call TRBD2 (6 bases). In germline, CDR1 is SGHTA, CDR2 FQGTGA. V gave up 1 base and J gave up 5 bases, with 17 bases separating them. This CDR3 has 16 residues. CDR3 DNA: TGTGCCAGCAGCTTAAATCCCGCGGGGTTAGGGGAGACCCAGTACTTC. This sequence encodes CASSLNPAGLGETQYF.

The rearrangement uses TRBV11-2 and TRBJ2-3; a possible D gene is TRBD1 (5 bases). The V and J ends lost 2 bases and 6 bases respectively, with 9 bases between them. The CDR3 is 13 residues long. Germline CDR1 and CDR2: SGHAT and FQNNGV. The CDR3 region has the DNA TGTGCCAGCAGCTTACGACAGATGGATACGCAGTATTTT. It yields the protein CASSLRQMDTQYF.

In its sample, this clonotype was seen a few times. The chain links TRBV7-9 to TRBJ2-5; D may be TRBD1 (5 bases). Germline CDR1 reads SEHNR; CDR2 reads FQNEAQ (reference sequence). Trimming shortened V by 5 bases and J by 0 bases, and 7 bases separated the two germline ends. The CDR3 has 13 amino acids. DNA for the CDR3: TGTGCCAGCAGCCAGGACAACCAAGAGACCCAGTACTTC. Its protein is CASSQDNQETQYF.

The rearrangement uses TRBV3-1 and TRBJ2-4; D remains ambiguous. This CDR3 spans 17 amino acids. Trimming took 0 bases from V and 0 from J, leaving 12 bases between them. Looked up from germline, CDR1 is LGHDT and CDR2 is YNNKEL (reference sequence). The CDR3 coding sequence is TGTGCCAGCAGCCAAGAGCTGGGAACAATAGCCAAAAACATTCAGTACTTC. Protein product: CASSQELGTIAKNIQYF.

CDR3 nucleotides: TGTGCCAGCAGTACGCTAGCGCCGGGCGGCACAGATACGCAGTATTTT. The encoded protein is CASSTLAPGGTDTQYF. V is TRBV28 and J is TRBJ2-3, with D possibly matching TRBD2 (6 bases). The length of the CDR3 is 16 residues. V was cut by 5 bases and J by 1 base, with 16 bases left in between. Germline CDR1 MDHEN, CDR2 SYDVKM.

This clonotype was picked up a small number of times. V usage is TRBV12-3 or TRBV12-4 and J usage is TRBJ2-5, with D possibly matching TRBD2 (5 bases). The CDR3 runs 12 residues. V lost 7 bases to trimming and J lost 9 bases, with 15 bases between them. CDR3 residues: CASNVGPGSQYF. The CDR3 DNA reads as TGTGCCAGCAATGTGGGTCCGGGGTCCCAGTACTTC.

V usage is TRBV7-6 and J usage is TRBJ2-2; TRBD1 agrees at 11 bases. From germline, CDR1 is SGHVS and CDR2 FNYEAQ. This CDR3 spans 15 amino acids. The J segment lost 4 bases and the V segment lost 6 bases, leaving 4 bases of the junction unmatched. The CDR3 loop is CASSNGQGATGELFF. CDR3 sequence (DNA): TGTGCCAGCAGTAATGGACAGGGGGCCACCGGGGAGCTGTTTTTT.

This clonotype was seen a few times. This sequence joins TRBV9 and TRBJ1-1, with no clear D. Germline lookup yields CDR1 SGDLS and CDR2 YYNGEE. The CDR3 extends over 16 amino acids. Trimming pared 0 bases from V and 1 base from J, leaving 13 bases between. The CDR3, as DNA: TGTGCCAGCAGCGTAGGAAATCGACACCCGAACACTGAAGCTTTCTTT. Translating it yields CASSVGNRHPNTEAFF.

The chain is built from TRBV6-2 or TRBV6-3 and TRBJ1-1; no reliable D call. Trimming removed 7 bases from V and 5 bases from J, with 14 bases in between. Germline assignment: CDR1 MNHEY and CDR2 SVGEGT. CDR3 length: 13 residues. The CDR3 region is CASTMTPATEAFF. CDR3 bases: TGTGCCAGCACTATGACCCCGGCGACTGAAGCTTTCTTT.

This clonotype was seen a handful of times. The chain carries TRBV15 and TRBJ2-2; 12 bases are shared with TRBD1. CDR1 and CDR2 (germline): LNHNV, YYDKDF (reference sequence). CDR3 length equals 17 residues. The J segment lost 6 bases and the V segment lost 0 bases, leaving 5 bases of the junction unmatched. The CDR3 loop reads CATSRDGDRGRAGELFF. Here the CDR3 DNA reads TGTGCCACCAGCAGAGACGGGGACAGGGGGCGCGCCGGGGAGCTGTTTTTT.